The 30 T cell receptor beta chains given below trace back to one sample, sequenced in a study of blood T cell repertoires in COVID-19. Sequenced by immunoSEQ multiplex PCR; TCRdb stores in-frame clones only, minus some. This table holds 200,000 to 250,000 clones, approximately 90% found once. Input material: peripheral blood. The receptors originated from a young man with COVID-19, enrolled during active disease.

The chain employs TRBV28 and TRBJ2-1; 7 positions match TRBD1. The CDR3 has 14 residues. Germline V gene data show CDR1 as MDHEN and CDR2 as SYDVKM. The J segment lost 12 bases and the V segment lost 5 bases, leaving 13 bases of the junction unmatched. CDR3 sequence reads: CASSLRGGPSRQFF. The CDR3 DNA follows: TGTGCCAGCAGTCTCCGAGGGGGCCCTAGTAGGCAGTTCTTC.

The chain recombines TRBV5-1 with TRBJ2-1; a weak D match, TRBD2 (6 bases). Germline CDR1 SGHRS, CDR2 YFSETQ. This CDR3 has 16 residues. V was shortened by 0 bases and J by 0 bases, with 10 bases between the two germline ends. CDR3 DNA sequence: TGCGCCAGCAGCTTGGCCAAGACTAGCTCCTACAATGAGCAGTTCTTC. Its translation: CASSLAKTSSYNEQFF.

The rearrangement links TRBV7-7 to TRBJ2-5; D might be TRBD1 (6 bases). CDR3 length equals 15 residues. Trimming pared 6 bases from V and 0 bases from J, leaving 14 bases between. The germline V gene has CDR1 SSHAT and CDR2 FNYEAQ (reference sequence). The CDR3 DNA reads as TGTGCCAGCAGTCGGTCCCAGGGGAACCAAGAGACCCAGTACTTC. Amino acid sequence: CASSRSQGNQETQYF.

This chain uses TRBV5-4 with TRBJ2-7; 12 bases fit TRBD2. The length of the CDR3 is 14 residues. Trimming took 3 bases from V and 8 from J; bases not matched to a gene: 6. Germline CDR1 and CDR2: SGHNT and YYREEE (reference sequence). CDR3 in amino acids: CASSSTSGSLQQYF. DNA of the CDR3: TGTGCCAGCAGCTCGACTAGCGGGAGTCTCCAGCAGTACTTC.

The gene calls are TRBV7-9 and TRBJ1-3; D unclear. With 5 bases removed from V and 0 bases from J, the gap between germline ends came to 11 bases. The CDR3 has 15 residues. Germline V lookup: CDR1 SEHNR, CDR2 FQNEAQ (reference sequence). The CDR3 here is CASSPSMISGNTIYF. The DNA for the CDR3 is TGTGCCAGCAGCCCTTCTATGATCTCTGGAAACACCATATATTTT.

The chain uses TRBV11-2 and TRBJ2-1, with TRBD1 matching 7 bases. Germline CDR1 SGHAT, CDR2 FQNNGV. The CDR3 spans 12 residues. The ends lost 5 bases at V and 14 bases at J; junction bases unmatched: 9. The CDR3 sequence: CASSTQDGTEFF. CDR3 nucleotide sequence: TGTGCCAGCAGCACCCAAGACGGGACAGAGTTCTTC.

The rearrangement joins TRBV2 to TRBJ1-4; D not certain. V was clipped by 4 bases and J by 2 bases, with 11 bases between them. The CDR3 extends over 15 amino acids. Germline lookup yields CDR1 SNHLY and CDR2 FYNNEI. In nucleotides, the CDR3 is TGTGCCAGCAGTGCCCGGGGTGGGACTAATGAAAAACTGTTTTTT. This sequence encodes CASSARGGTNEKLFF.

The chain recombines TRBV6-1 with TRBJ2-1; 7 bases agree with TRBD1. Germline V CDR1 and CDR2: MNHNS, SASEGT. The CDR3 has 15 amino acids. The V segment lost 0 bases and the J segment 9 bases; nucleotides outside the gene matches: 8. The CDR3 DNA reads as TGTGCCAGCAGTGAAGCGAATAACAGGGGTAGTGAGCAGTTCTTC. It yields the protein CASSEANNRGSEQFF.

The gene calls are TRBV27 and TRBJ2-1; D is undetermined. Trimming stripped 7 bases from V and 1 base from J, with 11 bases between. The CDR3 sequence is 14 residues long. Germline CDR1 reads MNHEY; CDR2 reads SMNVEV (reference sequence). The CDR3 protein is CASINYLSYNEQFF. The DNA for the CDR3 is TGTGCCAGCATTAACTACCTATCCTACAATGAGCAGTTCTTC.

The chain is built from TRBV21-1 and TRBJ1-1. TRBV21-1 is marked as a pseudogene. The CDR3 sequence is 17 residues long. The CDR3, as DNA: TGTGCCAGCAGCAAAGCGCTTGGGACTGCAGTGAACACTGAAGCTTTCTTT. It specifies CASSKALGTAVNTEAFF.

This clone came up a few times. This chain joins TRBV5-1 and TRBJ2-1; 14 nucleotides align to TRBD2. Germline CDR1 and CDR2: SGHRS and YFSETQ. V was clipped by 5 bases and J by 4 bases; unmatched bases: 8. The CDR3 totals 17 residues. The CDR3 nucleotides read TGCGCCAGCAGTGAGACTAGCGGGGGGGCGAGTTACAATGAGCAGTTCTTC. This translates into CASSETSGGASYNEQFF.

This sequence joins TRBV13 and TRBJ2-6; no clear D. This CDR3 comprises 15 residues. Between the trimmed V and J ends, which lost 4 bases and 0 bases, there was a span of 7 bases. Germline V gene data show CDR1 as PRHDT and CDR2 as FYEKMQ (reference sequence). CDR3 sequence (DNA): TGTGCCAGCAGCTCAGTCCGCTCTGGGGCCAACGTCCTGACTTTC. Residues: CASSSVRSGANVLTF.

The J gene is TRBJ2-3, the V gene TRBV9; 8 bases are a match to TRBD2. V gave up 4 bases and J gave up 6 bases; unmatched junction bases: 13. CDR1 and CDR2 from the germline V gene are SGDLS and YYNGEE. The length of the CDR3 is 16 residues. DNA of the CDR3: TGTGCCAGCAGCCCAGGACTAGCCTCCTCGTTGGATACGCAGTATTTT. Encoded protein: CASSPGLASSLDTQYF.

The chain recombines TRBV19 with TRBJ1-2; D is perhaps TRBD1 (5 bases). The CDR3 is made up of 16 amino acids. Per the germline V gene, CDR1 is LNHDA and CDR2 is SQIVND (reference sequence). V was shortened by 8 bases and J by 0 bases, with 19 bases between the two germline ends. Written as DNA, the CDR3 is TGTGCCAGTCTCAGGGTCGCCGGATTAGCTAACTATGGCTACACCTTC. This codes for CASLRVAGLANYGYTF.

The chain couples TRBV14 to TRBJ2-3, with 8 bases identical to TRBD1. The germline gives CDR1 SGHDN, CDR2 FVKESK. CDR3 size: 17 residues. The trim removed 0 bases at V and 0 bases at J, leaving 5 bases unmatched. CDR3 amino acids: CASSQDRGRPSTDTQYF. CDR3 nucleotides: TGTGCCAGCAGCCAAGACAGGGGGCGTCCCAGCACAGATACGCAGTATTTT.

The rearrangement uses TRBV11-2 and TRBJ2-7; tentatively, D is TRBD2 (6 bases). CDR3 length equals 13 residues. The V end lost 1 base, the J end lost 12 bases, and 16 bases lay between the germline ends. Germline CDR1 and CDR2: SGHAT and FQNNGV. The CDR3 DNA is TGTGCCAGCAGCTTAGTAGGCGGGGTTCTGCTGTACTTC. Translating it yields CASSLVGGVLLYF.

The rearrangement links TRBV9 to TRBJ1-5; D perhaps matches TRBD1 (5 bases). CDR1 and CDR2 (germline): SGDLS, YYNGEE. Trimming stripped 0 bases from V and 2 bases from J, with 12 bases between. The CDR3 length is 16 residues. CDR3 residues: CASSVGPGGGNQPQHF. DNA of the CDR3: TGTGCCAGCAGCGTAGGTCCGGGAGGGGGCAATCAGCCCCAGCATTTT.

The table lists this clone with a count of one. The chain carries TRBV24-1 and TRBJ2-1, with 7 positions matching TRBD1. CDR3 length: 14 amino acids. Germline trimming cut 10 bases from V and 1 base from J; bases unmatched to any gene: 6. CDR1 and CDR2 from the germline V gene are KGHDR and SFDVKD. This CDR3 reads CATARQGSYNEQFF. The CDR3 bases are TGTGCCACAGCCCGACAGGGTTCCTACAATGAGCAGTTCTTC.

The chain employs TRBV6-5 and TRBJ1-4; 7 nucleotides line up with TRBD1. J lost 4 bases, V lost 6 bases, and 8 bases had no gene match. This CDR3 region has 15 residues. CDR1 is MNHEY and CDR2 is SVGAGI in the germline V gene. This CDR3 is CASRETGFFNEKLFF. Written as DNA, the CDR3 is TGTGCCAGCAGGGAGACAGGGTTCTTTAATGAAAAACTGTTTTTT.

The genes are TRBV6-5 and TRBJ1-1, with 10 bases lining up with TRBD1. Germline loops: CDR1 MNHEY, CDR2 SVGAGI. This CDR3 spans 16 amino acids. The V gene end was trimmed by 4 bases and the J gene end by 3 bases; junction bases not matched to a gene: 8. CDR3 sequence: CASSSPRQGAHTEAFF. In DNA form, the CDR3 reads TGTGCCAGCAGTTCCCCGAGACAGGGGGCGCACACTGAAGCTTTCTTT.

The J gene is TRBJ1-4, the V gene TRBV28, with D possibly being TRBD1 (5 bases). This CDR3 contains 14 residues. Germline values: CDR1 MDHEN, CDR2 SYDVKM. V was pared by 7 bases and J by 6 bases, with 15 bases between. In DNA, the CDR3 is TGTGCCAGCACCCCAGGAGGGGCTTATGAAAAACTGTTTTTT. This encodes CASTPGGAYEKLFF.

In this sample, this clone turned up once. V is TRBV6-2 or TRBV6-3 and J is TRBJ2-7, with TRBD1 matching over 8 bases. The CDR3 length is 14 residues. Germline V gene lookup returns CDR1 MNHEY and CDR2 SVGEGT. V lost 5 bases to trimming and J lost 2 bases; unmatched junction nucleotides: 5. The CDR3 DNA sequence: TGTGCCAGCAGTGATGACAGGGGTGCCTACGAGCAGTACTTC. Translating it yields CASSDDRGAYEQYF.

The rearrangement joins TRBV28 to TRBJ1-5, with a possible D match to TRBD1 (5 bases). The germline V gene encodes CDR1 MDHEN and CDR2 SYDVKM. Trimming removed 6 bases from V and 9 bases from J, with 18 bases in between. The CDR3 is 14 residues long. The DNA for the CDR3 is TGTGCCAGCAGCCTCCGACAGACCCTTCTGCCCCAGCATTTT. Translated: CASSLRQTLLPQHF.

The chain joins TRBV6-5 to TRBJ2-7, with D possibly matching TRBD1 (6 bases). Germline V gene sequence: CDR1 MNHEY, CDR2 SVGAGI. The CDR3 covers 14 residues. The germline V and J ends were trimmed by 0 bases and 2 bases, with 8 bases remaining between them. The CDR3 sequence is CASSYSQGPYEQYF. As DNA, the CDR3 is TGTGCCAGCAGTTACTCACAGGGACCCTACGAGCAGTACTTC.

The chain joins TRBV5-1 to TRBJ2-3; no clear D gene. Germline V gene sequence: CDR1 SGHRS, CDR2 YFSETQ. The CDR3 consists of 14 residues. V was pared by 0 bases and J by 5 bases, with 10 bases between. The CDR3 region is CASSLAKSIDTQYF. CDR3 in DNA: TGCGCCAGCAGCTTGGCCAAGAGTATAGATACGCAGTATTTT.

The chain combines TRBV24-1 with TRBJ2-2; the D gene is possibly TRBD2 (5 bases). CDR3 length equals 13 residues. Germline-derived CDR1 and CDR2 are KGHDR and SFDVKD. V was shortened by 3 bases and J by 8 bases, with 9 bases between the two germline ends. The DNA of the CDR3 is TGTGCCACCAGTGATCTGAGGGCGGGGGAGCTGTTTTTT. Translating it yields CATSDLRAGELFF.

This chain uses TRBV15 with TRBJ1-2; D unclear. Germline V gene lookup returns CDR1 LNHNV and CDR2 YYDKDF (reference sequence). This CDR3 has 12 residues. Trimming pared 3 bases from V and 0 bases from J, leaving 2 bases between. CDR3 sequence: CATSSTNYGYTF. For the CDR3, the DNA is TGTGCCACCAGCAGTACTAACTATGGCTACACCTTC.

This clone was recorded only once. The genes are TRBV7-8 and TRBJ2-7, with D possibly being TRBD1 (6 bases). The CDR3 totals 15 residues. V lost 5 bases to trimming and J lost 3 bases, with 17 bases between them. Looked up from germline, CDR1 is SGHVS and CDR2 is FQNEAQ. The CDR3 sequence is CASSMSSTGSYEQYF. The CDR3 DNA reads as TGTGCCAGCAGCATGTCTAGTACAGGGAGCTACGAGCAGTACTTC.

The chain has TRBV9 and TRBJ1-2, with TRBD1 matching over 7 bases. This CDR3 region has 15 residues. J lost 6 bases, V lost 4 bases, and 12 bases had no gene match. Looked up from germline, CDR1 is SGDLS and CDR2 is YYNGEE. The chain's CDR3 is CASSRGEGAIDGYTF. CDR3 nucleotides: TGTGCCAGCAGCCGGGGAGAGGGGGCGATTGATGGCTACACCTTC.

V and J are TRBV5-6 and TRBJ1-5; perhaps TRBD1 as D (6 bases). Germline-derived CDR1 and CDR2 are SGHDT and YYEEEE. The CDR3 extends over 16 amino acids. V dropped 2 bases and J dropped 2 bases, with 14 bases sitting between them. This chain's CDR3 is CASSFLLGAGNQPQHF. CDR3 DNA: TGTGCCAGCAGCTTCCTTTTGGGGGCCGGCAATCAGCCCCAGCATTTT.